Below, 25 T cell receptor beta chains from the same sample are listed, as sequenced in a study of T cells in Graves' hyperthyroidism and ophthalmopathy. TCR beta CDR3 regions were amplified from RNA transcripts. The study used the HTBI primer set for a first-round RT-PCR of the TCR CDR3. TCRdb itself ran the multiplex PCR reads through MiXCR, one entry per CDR3 protein. The sample lists 500,000 to 550,000 distinct CDR3 sequences; less than 25% were seen once. Material for sequencing was blood. The source of these receptors is a man aged 18-30 years with Graves' hyperthyroidism.

The J gene is TRBJ2-2, the V gene TRBV11-2; TRBD2 is a possible D gene (5 bases). V gave up 4 bases and J gave up 4 bases, with 10 bases separating them. The CDR3 contains 14 residues. Germline V gene sequence: CDR1 SGHAT, CDR2 FQNNGV. The DNA for the CDR3 is TGTGCCAGCAGCTACGGCGGAGGCACCGGGGAGCTGTTTTTT. It yields the protein CASSYGGGTGELFF.

This rearrangement joins TRBV30 to TRBJ2-7; 8 bases map to TRBD1. The length of the CDR3 is 13 residues. Germline loops: CDR1 GTSNPN, CDR2 SVGIG (reference sequence). V shed 3 bases, J shed 3 bases, and the junction held 4 bases outside the gene matches. The CDR3, as DNA: TGTGCCTGGAGATTCAGGGGGCTCTACGAGCAGTACTTC. Its translation is CAWRFRGLYEQYF.

This chain uses TRBV25-1 with TRBJ2-7; TRBD1 matches at 9 bases. The V gene's germline CDR1 is MGHDK and CDR2 SYGVNS. J gave up 2 bases and V 4 bases, and 3 bases lay outside the gene matches. The CDR3 loop spans 14 amino acids. Here the CDR3 DNA reads TGTGCCAGCAGTGGGGACAGGGTGCCCTACGAGCAGTACTTC. It codes for CASSGDRVPYEQYF.

The sample holds many counts of this clonotype. The chain has TRBV6-5 and TRBJ2-2; unclear D gene. Trimming took off 0 bases at V and 0 bases at J, with 8 bases between the two ends. Looked up from germline, CDR1 is MNHEY and CDR2 is SVGAGI. This CDR3 has 16 amino acids. Here the CDR3 DNA reads TGTGCCAGCAGTTACTCATGGATCGCGAACACCGGGGAGCTGTTTTTT. Residues: CASSYSWIANTGELFF.

In its sample, this clonotype was seen many times. The chain has TRBV12-3 or TRBV12-4 and TRBJ2-5; 11 bases fit TRBD1. After removal of 3 bases from V and 5 bases from J, the junction contained 5 bases not matched to a gene. The CDR3 loop spans 15 amino acids. In DNA, the CDR3 is TGTGCCAGCAGTTTTCGGACAGGGGGCGTCGAGACCCAGTACTTC. Its translation is CASSFRTGGVETQYF.

This clonotype was seen many times. The chain links TRBV27 to TRBJ2-7; 7 bases agree with TRBD2. The CDR3 runs 16 residues. Germline V gene sequence: CDR1 MNHEY, CDR2 SMNVEV (reference sequence). The trim removed 5 bases at V and 4 bases at J, leaving 14 bases unmatched. The CDR3 nucleotides read TGTGCCAGCAGTCCCCGGTCGGGGACTACGATTTACGAGCAGTACTTC. Protein: CASSPRSGTTIYEQYF.

This clonotype was counted many times. The chain couples TRBV7-2 to TRBJ2-7; D not certain. The CDR3 is 14 amino acids. The germline CDR1 and CDR2 sequences are SGHTA and FQGNSA. The germline V and J ends were trimmed by 5 bases and 2 bases, with 13 bases remaining between them. The CDR3 nucleotides are TGTGCCAGCAGCATACATGCGCCGGCCTACGAGCAGTACTTC. It specifies CASSIHAPAYEQYF. Full variable domain (missing parts from reference TRBV7-2 and TRBJ2-7): GAGVSQSPSNKVTEKGKDVELRCDPISGHTALYWYRQSLGQGLEFLIYFQGNSAPDKSGLPSDRFSAERTGGSVSTLTIQRTQQEDSAVYLCASSIHAPAYEQYFGPGTRLTVT.

In regard to this clonotype: Because the CDR3 is missing its conserved closing phenylalanine or tryptophan, this is likely a read error. The rearrangement uses TRBV19 and TRBJ1-2, with D uncertain. Trimming left V 5 bases short and J 8 bases short, with 21 bases between. CDR1 and CDR2 (germline): LNHDA, SQIVND (reference sequence). CDR3 length: 15 residues. The CDR3, as DNA: TGTGCCAGTAGTGCTCAAACTTCCATGGTACTCGGCTACACCGTC. Translation: CASSAQTSMVLGYTV.

This clonotype was detected many times. This chain uses TRBV6-5 with TRBJ2-7; 10 nucleotides agree with TRBD2. Germline CDR1 and CDR2: MNHEY and SVGAGI. This CDR3 is built from 17 residues. V lost 0 bases, J lost 2 bases, and 7 bases stayed unmatched. The CDR3 DNA is TGTGCCAGCAGTTACTCGAAGCAGCGGGGGGGCACCTACGAGCAGTACTTC. It yields the protein CASSYSKQRGGTYEQYF.

The genes are TRBV30 and TRBJ2-7, with 11 bases matching TRBD1. The germline V gene has CDR1 GTSNPN and CDR2 SVGIG (reference sequence). The junction had 1 base not matched to a gene; V was cut back by 2 bases and J by 4 bases. The CDR3 contains 13 residues. The chain's CDR3 is CAWSRDRGYEQYF. The CDR3 nucleotides read TGTGCCTGGAGTCGGGACAGGGGGTACGAGCAGTACTTC.

This clonotype was seen at least ten times. The chain is built from TRBV28 and TRBJ1-6; 7 bases map to TRBD1. Germline V gives CDR1 MDHEN, CDR2 SYDVKM. The J segment lost 10 bases and the V segment lost 6 bases, leaving 6 bases of the junction unmatched. The CDR3 has 13 amino acids. As DNA, the CDR3 is TGTGCCAGCAGGGGGACAGAGAAATCACCCCTCCACTTT. Amino acid sequence: CASRGTEKSPLHF.

The chain is built from TRBV12-3 or TRBV12-4 and TRBJ2-5; maybe TRBD2 (7 bases). Trimming took off 7 bases at V and 5 bases at J, with 14 bases between the two ends. This CDR3 is 13 amino acids long. The CDR3 region is CASTSGGGETQYF. The CDR3 region has the DNA TGTGCCAGCACGTCGGGGGGCGGGGAGACCCAGTACTTC.

Notes on this clonotype: One end of the junction is discordant with germline, which a read error may explain. This chain links TRBV11-2 with TRBJ2-5, with a tentative D call TRBD2 (6 bases). The CDR3 spans 13 residues. CDR1 is SGHAT and CDR2 is FQNNGV in the germline V gene. In DNA form, the CDR3 reads TGTGTCAGCAGCGTATTGAGGGAGGAGACCCGGTACTTC. It codes for CVSSVLREETRYF.

This clonotype showed up many times. This chain uses TRBV12-3 or TRBV12-4 with TRBJ1-3; TRBD1 agrees at 8 bases. The CDR3 covers 17 residues. Germline trimming cut 6 bases from V and 0 bases from J; bases unmatched to any gene: 10. For the CDR3, the DNA is TGTGCCAGCAGACACTCGGGACAGGCCAGCTCTGGAAACACCATATATTTT. It encodes CASRHSGQASSGNTIYF.

This clonotype was detected many times. The chain's CDR3 is CATTGPTYEQYF. In nucleotides, the CDR3 is TGTGCCACTACAGGTCCCACCTACGAGCAGTACTTC. The chain employs TRBV6-1 and TRBJ2-7; D is perhaps TRBD1 (5 bases). Trimming took 10 bases from V and 2 from J, leaving 12 bases between them. CDR3 length equals 12 residues. Germline assignment: CDR1 MNHNS and CDR2 SASEGT.

This clonotype was detected ten times or more. This rearrangement joins TRBV20-1 to TRBJ2-7; 8 bases align to TRBD1. The germline gives CDR1 DFQATT, CDR2 SNEGSKA (reference sequence). J was trimmed by 1 base and V by 5 bases; bases with no gene match: 4. This CDR3 has 13 residues. The DNA for the CDR3 is TGCAGTGCTCAAACAGGGGGTTCCTACGAGCAGTACTTC. Its protein is CSAQTGGSYEQYF.

This clonotype showed up many times. The chain recombines TRBV6-5 with TRBJ2-7; the match to TRBD2 covers 12 bases. The V gene end was trimmed by 6 bases and the J gene end by 0 bases; junction bases not matched to a gene: 3. The CDR3 is 15 residues long. CDR1 is MNHEY, CDR2 SVGAGI, per germline. The CDR3 sequence: CASSRTSGDSYEQYF. The CDR3 DNA reads TGTGCCAGCAGCCGGACTAGCGGGGACTCCTACGAGCAGTACTTC.

This clonotype was seen more than once but under ten times. This chain joins TRBV7-8 and TRBJ1-5; D perhaps matches TRBD1 (5 bases). The V end lost 5 bases, the J end lost 0 bases, and 11 bases lay between the germline ends. Germline CDR1 and CDR2: SGHVS and FQNEAQ. The CDR3 spans 15 residues. In nucleotides, the CDR3 is TGTGCCAGCAGCGAGGGACGGAATAGCAATCAGCCCCAGCATTTT. It encodes CASSEGRNSNQPQHF.

This clonotype appeared a few times. The chain joins TRBV12-5 to TRBJ1-3; D gene unclear. Trimming shortened V by 5 bases and J by 8 bases, and 16 bases separated the two germline ends. The CDR3 spans 14 residues. Germline CDR1 is LGHNT and CDR2 is FRNRAP. The CDR3 loop is CASGPHALLDTIYF. The DNA for the CDR3 is TGTGCTAGTGGTCCCCACGCCCTTTTGGACACCATATATTTT.

Many counts were recorded for this clonotype. The chain couples TRBV27 to TRBJ1-3; no clear D. The CDR3 consists of 14 residues. Per germline, CDR1 MNHEY and CDR2 SMNVEV (reference sequence). Trimming took off 4 bases at V and 0 bases at J, with 7 bases between the two ends. DNA for the CDR3: TGTGCCAGCAGTTATACAAGCTCTGGAAACACCATATATTTT. It encodes CASSYTSSGNTIYF.

V and J are TRBV6-1 and TRBJ1-5; D gene uncertain. Germline CDR1 MNHNS, CDR2 SASEGT. V was pared by 0 bases and J by 0 bases, with 6 bases between. The CDR3 loop spans 15 amino acids. The CDR3 loop is CASSEAGNSNQPQHF. Here the CDR3 DNA reads TGTGCCAGCAGTGAAGCAGGGAATAGCAATCAGCCCCAGCATTTT.

DNA for the CDR3: TGTGCCAGCAGTTCCCCCGGGACAGGGGTTGACAAACTGTTTTTT. Translating gives CASSSPGTGVDKLFF. This sequence joins TRBV28 and TRBJ1-4; 10 positions agree with TRBD1. The CDR3 is made up of 15 amino acids. CDR1 is MDHEN and CDR2 is SYDVKM in the germline V gene. The V segment lost 4 bases and the J segment 11 bases; nucleotides outside the gene matches: 10.

This clonotype was detected ten times or more. V gene TRBV14 combines with J gene TRBJ2-4, with D perhaps matching TRBD1 (6 bases). Germline CDR1 SGHDN, CDR2 FVKESK. Trimming pared 4 bases from V and 9 bases from J, leaving 16 bases between. CDR3 length: 14 amino acids. CDR3 loop: CASSPDTGWGIQYF. The DNA of the CDR3 is TGTGCCAGCAGCCCCGATACAGGGTGGGGCATTCAGTACTTC.

Ten or more counts support this clonotype. This chain links TRBV10-1 with TRBJ2-3; D is uncertain. Germline V gives CDR1 WNHNN, CDR2 SYGVQD (reference sequence). Trimming left V 0 bases short and J 6 bases short, with 7 bases between. The CDR3 covers 13 residues. The DNA for the CDR3 is TGCGCCAGCAGTGAGTCGTATGCGGATACGCAGTATTTT. It translates to CASSESYADTQYF.

This clonotype was picked up many times. CDR3 amino acids: CASSRFSGEEETQYF. In DNA, the CDR3 is TGTGCCAGCAGCCGATTCTCCGGGGAGGAAGAGACCCAGTACTTC. The chain links TRBV12-3 or TRBV12-4 to TRBJ2-5, with D perhaps TRBD2 (6 bases). The CDR3 is made up of 15 amino acids. Between the trimmed V and J ends, which lost 6 bases and 3 bases, there was a span of 17 bases.